The 27 T cell receptor beta chains presented below share a single source sample, sequenced in a study of control samples from healthy donors and cancer patients. Libraries were prepared by immunoSEQ multiplex PCR; TCRdb keeps only in-frame clonotypes and omits some of them. The sample holds 90,000 to 150,000 clones, approximately 93% seen once. The sample comprised blood. The receptors here all came from a woman aged 18-29 years in good health.

The chain couples TRBV3-1 (or the pseudogene TRBV3-2) to TRBJ2-7, with D tentatively TRBD1 or TRBD2 (5 bases each). This CDR3 has 17 amino acids. The germline CDR1 and CDR2 sequences are LGHDT and YNNKEL (reference sequence). Deletions cut 2 bases from V and 2 bases from J, with 19 bases between. The CDR3 bases are TGTGCCAGCAGCCAAAATTTAAACGGGACGTTTACCTACGAGCAGTACTTC. Amino acid sequence: CASSQNLNGTFTYEQYF.

J is TRBJ2-3 and V is TRBV3-1 (or the pseudogene TRBV3-2); D gene uncertain. Trimming pared 7 bases from V and 2 bases from J, leaving 7 bases between. CDR3 length equals 12 residues. Germline lookup yields CDR1 LGHDT and CDR2 YNNKEL (reference sequence). CDR3 loop: CASKPVTDTQYF. CDR3 DNA sequence: TGTGCCAGCAAACCGGTCACAGATACGCAGTATTTT.

CDR3 amino acids: CASSWGGPQHF. The CDR3 DNA reads TGTGCCAGCAGTTGGGGGGGGCCCCAGCATTTT. The chain uses TRBV28 and TRBJ1-5; perhaps TRBD1 as D (5 bases). Germline-derived CDR1 and CDR2 are MDHEN and SYDVKM. This CDR3 is 11 amino acids long. V was shortened by 4 bases and J by 9 bases, with 7 bases between the two germline ends.

J is TRBJ2-1 and V is TRBV6-5; 13 bases line up with TRBD2. Germline CDR1 reads MNHEY; CDR2 reads SVGAGI. Germline trimming cut 6 bases from V and 5 bases from J; bases unmatched to any gene: 1. The CDR3 is 14 amino acids. DNA of the CDR3: TGTGCCAGCAGGGGACTAGCGGGAAACAATGAGCAGTTCTTC. Encoded protein: CASRGLAGNNEQFF.

The chain uses TRBV7-9 and TRBJ1-1; maybe TRBD1 (5 bases). Trimming cost V 3 bases and J 8 bases, with 13 bases left between them. The CDR3 is made up of 13 amino acids. The germline V gene encodes CDR1 SEHNR and CDR2 FQNEAQ (reference sequence). This CDR3 is CASSLSRDQEAFF. For the CDR3, the DNA is TGTGCCAGCAGCTTGTCCAGGGATCAGGAAGCTTTCTTT.

V usage is TRBV6-5 and J usage is TRBJ1-1; D gene ambiguous. The length of the CDR3 is 13 residues. Trimming removed 1 base at V and 4 bases at J, with 7 bases between. Germline CDR1 is MNHEY and CDR2 is SVGAGI. The CDR3 sequence: CASSYLVGTEAFF. Written as DNA, the CDR3 is TGTGCCAGCAGTTACTTAGTAGGCACTGAAGCTTTCTTT.

The rearrangement links TRBV6-4 to TRBJ2-3, with D uncertain. CDR3 length equals 15 residues. Trimming pared 3 bases from V and 0 bases from J, leaving 10 bases between. Germline V gene data show CDR1 as MRHNA and CDR2 as SNTAGT. The CDR3 region is CASSEGSGSTDTQYF. The CDR3 DNA reads TGTGCCAGCAGTGAGGGTTCGGGCAGCACAGATACGCAGTATTTT.

CDR3 sequence (DNA): TGTGCCAGCAGTCCTCAGGGGTCCGAGCAGTACTTC. Amino acids: CASSPQGSEQYF. The chain uses TRBV12-3 or TRBV12-4 and TRBJ2-7, with a tentative D call TRBD1 (6 bases). The V and J ends lost 5 bases and 6 bases respectively, with 11 bases between them. The CDR3 is 12 residues long.

The chain carries TRBV4-1 and TRBJ1-2; D gene unclear. In germline, CDR1 is MGHRA, CDR2 YSYEKL. The ends were cut back, 1 base at V and 5 bases at J, with 11 bases in the middle. The CDR3 runs 14 residues. This CDR3 is CASSQGQSTYGYTF. CDR3 in DNA: TGCGCCAGCAGCCAAGGTCAGAGTACTTATGGCTACACCTTC.

The chain uses TRBV7-2 and TRBJ2-2, with 8 positions matching TRBD1. The CDR3 totals 16 residues. CDR1 is SGHTA and CDR2 is FQGNSA in the germline V gene. J was trimmed by 4 bases and V by 6 bases; bases with no gene match: 10. CDR3 residues: CASSSQGVRVTGELFF. The CDR3 bases are TGTGCCAGCAGTTCACAGGGGGTCCGGGTCACCGGGGAGCTGTTTTTT. The variable domain in full, completed from reference TRBV7-2 and TRBJ2-2, reads GAGVSQSPSNKVTEKGKDVELRCDPISGHTALYWYRQSLGQGLEFLIYFQGNSAPDKSGLPSDRFSAERTGGSVSTLTIQRTQQEDSAVYLCASSSQGVRVTGELFFGEGSRLTVL.

This clone was observed once. The chain recombines TRBV5-6 with TRBJ2-7, with TRBD2 identical over 11 bases. This CDR3 region has 17 residues. Losses at the gene ends were 1 base for V and 1 base for J; bases not matched to a gene: 7. Per the germline V gene, CDR1 is SGHDT and CDR2 is YYEEEE. The CDR3 DNA reads as TGTGCCAGCAGCTTGCTAGCGGGGGGTTCTTTTTCCTACGAGCAGTACTTC. Protein sequence: CASSLLAGGSFSYEQYF.

This chain uses TRBV5-1 with TRBJ2-7, with 9 bases lining up with TRBD1. Germline CDR1 reads SGHRS; CDR2 reads YFSETQ. V lost 4 bases, J lost 3 bases, and 11 bases stayed unmatched. The CDR3 is 16 amino acids. DNA for the CDR3: TGCGCCAGCAGCCCATCCCCGGGACAGGGTTTCTACGAGCAGTACTTC. Amino acid sequence: CASSPSPGQGFYEQYF.

This chain links TRBV5-6 with TRBJ1-1, with no clear D. Germline V gives CDR1 SGHDT, CDR2 YYEEEE. This CDR3 has 15 residues. V shed 0 bases and J shed 4 bases, with 13 bases lying between them. The chain's CDR3 is CASSLGPVVGTEAFF. For the CDR3, the DNA is TGTGCCAGCAGCTTGGGTCCCGTGGTTGGCACTGAAGCTTTCTTT.

This clone was counted only a few times. This chain links TRBV7-2 with TRBJ2-1; unclear D gene. The V end was cut by 1 base, the J end by 0 bases, with 10 bases between. Germline V lookup: CDR1 SGHTA, CDR2 FQGNSA. The CDR3 spans 16 residues. CDR3 nucleotide sequence: TGTGCCAGCAGCTTAGGGCGTGTATTCTCCTACAATGAGCAGTTCTTC. Translation: CASSLGRVFSYNEQFF.

The rearrangement joins TRBV30 to TRBJ1-5, with 8 bases fitting TRBD1. V lost 1 base to trimming and J lost 3 bases; unmatched junction nucleotides: 5. The CDR3 runs to 15 residues. Germline V lookup: CDR1 GTSNPN, CDR2 SVGIG (reference sequence). Here the CDR3 reads CAWSGQGLPNQPQHF. CDR3 coding DNA: TGTGCCTGGAGTGGACAGGGGTTGCCCAATCAGCCCCAGCATTTT.

V usage is TRBV5-3 and J usage is TRBJ2-7; D is undetermined. TRBV5-3 is labeled an ORF, and its function is uncertain. With 2 bases removed from V and 6 bases from J, the gap between germline ends came to 6 bases. The CDR3 has 11 residues. This CDR3 reads CARSFDGEQYF. The CDR3 nucleotides read TGTGCCAGAAGCTTTGATGGCGAGCAGTACTTC.

The chain joins TRBV18 to TRBJ1-1; D gene uncertain. Germline assignment: CDR1 KGHSH and CDR2 LQKENI. The CDR3 totals 15 residues. V shed 5 bases and J shed 6 bases, with 19 bases lying between them. The CDR3 DNA follows: TGTGCCAGCTCAACAAAAGGGCTTTCGAGGTCTGAAGCTTTCTTT. Amino acid sequence: CASSTKGLSRSEAFF.

The chain combines TRBV7-8 with TRBJ2-5, with 12 bases that match TRBD2. This CDR3 is built from 18 residues. Losses at the gene ends were 4 bases for V and 4 bases for J; bases not matched to a gene: 13. The germline gives CDR1 SGHVS, CDR2 FQNEAQ. The CDR3 here is CASSSSRSSGGALETQYF. The CDR3 nucleotides read TGTGCCAGCAGCTCCTCCAGGTCTAGCGGGGGGGCCCTAGAGACCCAGTACTTC.

The V call is TRBV19, the J call TRBJ1-2, with 11 bases lining up with TRBD1. The CDR3 is 15 amino acids. The germline V gene encodes CDR1 LNHDA and CDR2 SQIVND (reference sequence). V lost 2 bases, J lost 8 bases, and 7 bases stayed unmatched. The DNA of the CDR3 is TGTGCCAGTAGTATACCTCGGACAGGGGGCAGCGGCTACACCTTC. Translated, it gives CASSIPRTGGSGYTF.

This clone showed up just once. This sequence joins TRBV28 and TRBJ2-7; TRBD2 agrees at 13 bases. Germline-derived CDR1 and CDR2 are MDHEN and SYDVKM. The CDR3 consists of 18 residues. V lost 3 bases and J lost 3; bases outside the gene matches: 11. The CDR3 region is CASSFTTSGGAGDYEQYF. CDR3 DNA: TGTGCCAGCAGTTTTACTACTAGCGGGGGGGCCGGTGACTACGAGCAGTACTTC.

This clone is a singleton in its sample. The chain couples TRBV28 to TRBJ1-5; 7 nucleotides match TRBD1. The junction had 3 bases not matched to a gene; V was cut back by 3 bases and J by 1 base. The CDR3 extends over 15 amino acids. Germline loops: CDR1 MDHEN, CDR2 SYDVKM. The CDR3 bases are TGTGCCAGCAGTTTGAAGGGGGCGAGCAATCAGCCCCAGCATTTT. Amino acid sequence: CASSLKGASNQPQHF.

This clone was recorded only once. V gene TRBV11-2 combines with J gene TRBJ2-1, with 11 bases matching TRBD2. The ends lost 1 base at V and 3 bases at J; junction bases unmatched: 11. There are 19 residues in the CDR3. Germline V gives CDR1 SGHAT, CDR2 FQNNGV. CDR3 coding DNA: TGTGCCAGCAGCTTAGTAGCAGTAGGGACTAGCGGCTTCTACAATGAGCAGTTCTTC. Translating gives CASSLVAVGTSGFYNEQFF.

The chain recombines TRBV4-2 with TRBJ2-3; 7 nucleotides line up with TRBD2. Germline lookup yields CDR1 LGHNA and CDR2 YNFKEQ. After removal of 1 base from V and 0 bases from J, the junction contained 4 bases not matched to a gene. The CDR3 runs to 16 residues. CDR3 DNA: TGTGCCAGCAGCCAAGTTTTTAGCGGGAGCACAGATACGCAGTATTTT. Translating it yields CASSQVFSGSTDTQYF.

This sequence joins TRBV19 and TRBJ2-6, with D unresolved. Trimming took 3 bases from V and 1 from J, leaving 7 bases between them. This CDR3 is built from 15 residues. Per the germline V gene, CDR1 is LNHDA and CDR2 is SQIVND (reference sequence). CDR3 sequence: CASSITGSGANVLTF. The CDR3 DNA reads TGTGCCAGTAGTATTACCGGGTCTGGGGCCAACGTCCTGACTTTC.

This chain uses TRBV19 with TRBJ2-7, with 7 bases lining up with TRBD1. The V and J ends lost 10 bases and 2 bases, in that order; junction bases with no gene match: 8. In germline, CDR1 is LNHDA, CDR2 SQIVND (reference sequence). This CDR3 spans 13 amino acids. Here the CDR3 reads CATSGQSTYEQYF. The CDR3, as DNA: TGTGCCACCTCGGGACAGAGTACCTACGAGCAGTACTTC.

This chain links TRBV3-1 (or the pseudogene TRBV3-2) with TRBJ2-7; D unresolved. The CDR3 is 11 residues long. Per germline, CDR1 LGHDT and CDR2 YNNKEL (reference sequence). Trimming took off 6 bases at V and 4 bases at J, with 7 bases between the two ends. CDR3 coding DNA: TGTGCCAGCAGAGGGAATTACGAGCAGTACTTC. It codes for CASRGNYEQYF.

This chain joins TRBV28 and TRBJ1-6, with D maybe TRBD1 (6 bases). CDR1 and CDR2 from the germline V gene are MDHEN and SYDVKM. The CDR3 is made up of 15 amino acids. V was shortened by 6 bases and J by 8 bases, with 17 bases between the two germline ends. DNA of the CDR3: TGTGCCAGCAGCCTCCCTCGGGGGCGTTATTCACCCCTCCACTTT. This gives the protein CASSLPRGRYSPLHF.